This T cell receptor (beta chain) was identified during a study of T-cell memory formation after mild COVID-19. Whole-study findings and limits: Some responding clones appeared in pre-infection memory, suggesting cross-reactive memory joined.

V was clipped by 4 bases and J by 5 bases, with 6 bases between them. This CDR3 region has 13 residues. Germline CDR1 reads MNHNY; CDR2 reads SVGAGI (reference sequence). This clonotype was seen more than once but under ten times. The antigen remains undetermined. Using its own MiXCR run on the 5' RACE reads, TCRdb lists one record per CDR3 protein. The sample includes around 390,000 distinct CDR3 sequences, 16% seen only once; the top ten take approximately 21%. The chain links TRBV6-6 to TRBJ1-6; D is undetermined. The sequenced material came from PBMCs or a T cell subset sorted from them (not recorded which). This receptor was obtained from a man younger than 35 who had mild COVID-19 (a few samples of this study predate the infection). Cell type and time point are not known. The CDR3 is CASSFTDNSPLHF. The CDR3 nucleotides read TGTGCCAGCAGTTTCACAGATAATTCACCCCTCCACTTT.